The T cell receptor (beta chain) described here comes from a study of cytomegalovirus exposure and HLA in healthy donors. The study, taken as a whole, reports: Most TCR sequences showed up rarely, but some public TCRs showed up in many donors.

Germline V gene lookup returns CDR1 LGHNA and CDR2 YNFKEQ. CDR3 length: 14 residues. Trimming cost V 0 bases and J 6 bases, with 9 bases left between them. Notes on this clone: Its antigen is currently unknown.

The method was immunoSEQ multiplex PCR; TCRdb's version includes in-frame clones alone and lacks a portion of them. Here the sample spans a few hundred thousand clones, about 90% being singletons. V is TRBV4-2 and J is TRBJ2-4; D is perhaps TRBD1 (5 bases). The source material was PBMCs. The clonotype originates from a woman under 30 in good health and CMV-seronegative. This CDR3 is CASSQETERNIQYF. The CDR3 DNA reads TGTGCCAGCAGCCAAGAGACAGAAAGAAACATTCAGTACTTC.